The clone carrying this T cell receptor (beta chain) has a handful of counts. The data originate from a study of blood T cell repertoires in COVID-19. Only in-frame clones appear in the TCRdb table, and some are missing; sequencing was by immunoSEQ multiplex PCR. The table records 200,000 to 250,000 clones, about 80% of them present only once. This clonotype originated in a woman older than 75 with acute or convalescent COVID-19. The sequencing input was peripheral blood.

This CDR3 reads CASSYAGPNYGYTF. Written as DNA, the CDR3 is TGTGCCAGCAGTTACGCAGGGCCTAACTATGGCTACACCTTC. The rearrangement links TRBV6-2 or TRBV6-3 to TRBJ1-2; maybe TRBD1 (5 bases). Germline assignment: CDR1 MNHEY and CDR2 SVGEGT. V was trimmed by 2 bases and J by 0 bases, leaving 7 bases between them. The length of the CDR3 is 14 residues.